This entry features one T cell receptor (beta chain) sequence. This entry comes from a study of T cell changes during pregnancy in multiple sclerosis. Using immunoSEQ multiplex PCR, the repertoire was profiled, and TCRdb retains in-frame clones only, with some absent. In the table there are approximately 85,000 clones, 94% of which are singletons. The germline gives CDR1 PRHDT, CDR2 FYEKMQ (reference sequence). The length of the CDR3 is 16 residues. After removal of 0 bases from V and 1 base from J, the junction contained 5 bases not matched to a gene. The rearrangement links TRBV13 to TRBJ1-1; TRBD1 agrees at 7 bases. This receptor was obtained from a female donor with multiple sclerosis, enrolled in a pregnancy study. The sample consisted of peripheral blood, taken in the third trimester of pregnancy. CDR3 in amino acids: CASSLGPDRPNTEAFF. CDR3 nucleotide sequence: TGTGCCAGCAGCTTAGGCCCGGACAGGCCGAACACTGAAGCTTTCTTT.